The rows below give T cell receptor beta chains drawn from one sample of a study of blood T cells in healthy people across ages. TCRdb re-called the 5' RACE reads with MiXCR, one entry per CDR3 protein. Of about 570,000 distinct CDR3 sequences listed, 27% are singletons. The source material was blood. The source is a woman aged 70-85 years in good health. CDR3s include the opening cysteine and the closing phenylalanine or tryptophan. The D gene is left open where the match is weak. Where a row states a size, it is once, few, many or the class of an expanded clone; other rows omit it.

v_call: TRBV7-2
clone_size: few
j_call: TRBJ2-3
d_call: TRBD2
cdr3_aa: CASSPGTSRMDTQYF
cdr3_nt: TGTGCCAGCAGCCCCGGGACTAGCCGAATGGATACGCAGTATTTT

v_call: TRBV6-2/TRBV6-3
clone_size: NA
j_call: TRBJ2-5
d_call: NA
cdr3_aa: CASSYSAEETQYF
cdr3_nt: TGTGCCAGCAGTTACTCTGCGGAAGAGACCCAGTACTTC

v_call: TRBV5-6
clone_size: NA
j_call: TRBJ1-1
d_call: NA
cdr3_aa: CASSFFTPSGTAGNTEAFF
cdr3_nt: TGTGCCAGCAGCTTTTTCACACCTTCCGGGACCGCGGGGAACACTGAAGCTTTCTTT

v_call: TRBV12-3/TRBV12-4
clone_size: NA
j_call: TRBJ2-3
d_call: TRBD1
cdr3_aa: CATDSGTGGPDTQYF
cdr3_nt: TGTGCCACCGATTCCGGGACAGGGGGCCCAGATACGCAGTATTTT

v_call: TRBV12-3/TRBV12-4
clone_size: NA
j_call: TRBJ2-7
d_call: NA
cdr3_aa: CASSRDPQGEQYF
cdr3_nt: TGTGCCAGCAGTCGGGACCCTCAAGGGGAGCAGTACTTC

v_call: TRBV10-3
clone_size: NA
j_call: TRBJ1-5
d_call: TRBD1
cdr3_aa: CAISETGTGYQPQHF
cdr3_nt: TGTGCCATCAGTGAGACCGGGACAGGGTATCAGCCCCAGCATTTT

v_call: TRBV4-1
clone_size: many
j_call: TRBJ1-6
d_call: TRBD1
cdr3_aa: CASSQERTGGYNSPLHF
cdr3_nt: TGCGCCAGCAGCCAGGAAAGGACAGGGGGCTATAATTCACCCCTCCACTTT

v_call: TRBV7-8
clone_size: NA
j_call: TRBJ2-7
d_call: TRBD2
cdr3_aa: CASSLLSSGAFSYEQYF
cdr3_nt: TGTGCCAGCAGCTTATTATCTAGCGGGGCCTTCTCCTACGAGCAGTACTTC

v_call: TRBV5-1
clone_size: NA
j_call: TRBJ2-1
d_call: TRBD1
cdr3_aa: CASSLAFGTGGYEQFF
cdr3_nt: TGCGCCAGCAGCTTGGCCTTCGGGACAGGAGGCTATGAGCAGTTCTTC

v_call: TRBV20-1
clone_size: NA
j_call: TRBJ2-5
d_call: NA
cdr3_aa: CSATFSRQPQETQYF
cdr3_nt: TGCAGTGCCACCTTCTCCCGACAGCCCCAAGAGACCCAGTACTTC

v_call: TRBV9
clone_size: NA
j_call: TRBJ2-1
d_call: NA
cdr3_aa: CASSGDLNEQFF
cdr3_nt: TGTGCCAGCAGCGGGGACCTGAATGAGCAGTTCTTC

v_call: TRBV5-1
clone_size: few
j_call: TRBJ2-3
d_call: NA
cdr3_aa: CAGSLIIWDQRSDTQYF
cdr3_nt: TGCGCCGGCAGCTTGATTATTTGGGACCAAAGATCAGATACGCAGTATTTT

v_call: TRBV7-6
clone_size: few
j_call: TRBJ1-2
d_call: NA
cdr3_aa: CASSYRDRDGYTF
cdr3_nt: TGTGCCAGCAGCTACCGTGACAGAGATGGCTACACCTTC

v_call: TRBV6-4
clone_size: NA
j_call: TRBJ2-2
d_call: NA
cdr3_aa: CASSDSRGSSGELFF
cdr3_nt: TGTGCCAGCAGTGACTCGAGAGGGTCGAGCGGGGAGCTGTTTTTT

v_call: TRBV7-9
clone_size: few
j_call: TRBJ1-4
d_call: NA
cdr3_aa: CASSPKGETDEKLFF
cdr3_nt: TGTGCCAGCAGCCCAAAGGGGGAAACAGATGAAAAACTGTTTTTT

v_call: TRBV24-1
clone_size: NA
j_call: TRBJ2-3
d_call: NA
cdr3_aa: CATRGSEFSTDTQYF
cdr3_nt: TGTGCCACCAGGGGGTCGGAGTTTAGCACAGATACGCAGTATTTT

v_call: TRBV20-1
clone_size: few
j_call: TRBJ1-5
d_call: TRBD1
cdr3_aa: CSARSRGQGRYSNQPQHF
cdr3_nt: TGCAGTGCTAGATCTAGGGGACAGGGGCGTTATAGCAATCAGCCCCAGCATTTT

v_call: TRBV5-5
clone_size: NA
j_call: TRBJ2-2
d_call: NA
cdr3_aa: CASSLETGRTGELFF
cdr3_nt: TGTGCCAGCAGCTTGGAAACAGGCCGAACGGGGGAGCTGTTTTTT

v_call: TRBV2
clone_size: NA
j_call: TRBJ2-1
d_call: TRBD2
cdr3_aa: CASSLAGYEQFF
cdr3_nt: TGTGCCAGCAGTCTAGCGGGGTATGAGCAGTTCTTC

v_call: TRBV18
clone_size: NA
j_call: TRBJ1-6
d_call: NA
cdr3_aa: CAGSPENSPLHF
cdr3_nt: TGTGCCGGCTCACCAGAGAATTCACCCCTCCACTTT

v_call: TRBV20-1
clone_size: NA
j_call: TRBJ2-1
d_call: NA
cdr3_aa: CSARVGQGTWNEQFF
cdr3_nt: TGCAGTGCTAGAGTAGGGCAGGGAACGTGGAATGAGCAGTTCTTC

v_call: TRBV4-2
clone_size: NA
j_call: TRBJ2-7
d_call: NA
cdr3_aa: CASSQVPYDEQYF
cdr3_nt: TGTGCCAGCAGCCAAGTCCCATATGACGAGCAGTACTTC

v_call: TRBV2
clone_size: few
j_call: TRBJ1-6
d_call: NA
cdr3_aa: CASKEGDNSPLHF
cdr3_nt: TGTGCCAGCAAGGAAGGGGATAATTCACCCCTCCACTTT

v_call: TRBV6-2/TRBV6-3
clone_size: few
j_call: TRBJ1-4
d_call: NA
cdr3_aa: CASRSEGATNEKLFF
cdr3_nt: TGTGCCAGCAGATCCGAAGGCGCAACTAATGAAAAACTGTTTTTT

v_call: TRBV7-3
clone_size: NA
j_call: TRBJ2-3
d_call: TRBD2
cdr3_aa: CASSLNSGRDTQYF
cdr3_nt: TGTGCCAGCAGCTTAAATAGCGGGAGGGATACGCAGTATTTT

v_call: TRBV29-1
clone_size: NA
j_call: TRBJ2-5
d_call: NA
cdr3_aa: CSTRPGETQYF
cdr3_nt: TGCAGCACCCGCCCGGGGGAGACCCAGTACTTC

v_call: TRBV7-2
clone_size: few
j_call: TRBJ2-7
d_call: TRBD1
cdr3_aa: CASSLGWGQGYEQYF
cdr3_nt: TGTGCCAGCAGCTTAGGGTGGGGACAGGGCTACGAGCAGTACTTC

v_call: TRBV7-2
clone_size: few
j_call: TRBJ2-4
d_call: NA
cdr3_aa: CASSSGKAKNIQYF
cdr3_nt: TGTGCCAGCAGCTCAGGGAAAGCCAAAAACATTCAGTACTTC

v_call: TRBV20-1
clone_size: NA
j_call: TRBJ1-2
d_call: NA
cdr3_aa: CSAATGFYGYTF
cdr3_nt: TGCAGTGCTGCGACAGGTTTTTATGGCTACACCTTC

v_call: TRBV3-1
clone_size: NA
j_call: TRBJ2-1
d_call: TRBD2
cdr3_aa: CASSHSPSGGSYNEQFF
cdr3_nt: TGTGCCAGCAGCCACAGTCCTAGCGGGGGCTCCTACAATGAGCAGTTCTTC

v_call: TRBV6-5
clone_size: few
j_call: TRBJ2-5
d_call: TRBD2
cdr3_aa: CASSSPGLAGETQYF
cdr3_nt: TGTGCCAGCAGTTCGCCGGGACTAGCGGGGGAGACCCAGTACTTC

v_call: TRBV7-2
clone_size: few
j_call: TRBJ1-5
d_call: NA
cdr3_aa: CASSGGPIRPQHF
cdr3_nt: TGTGCCAGCAGCGGTGGGCCTATCCGGCCCCAGCATTTT

v_call: TRBV7-2
clone_size: NA
j_call: TRBJ1-2
d_call: NA
cdr3_aa: CASSLVGTPYGYTF
cdr3_nt: TGTGCCAGCAGCTTAGTCGGGACACCCTATGGCTACACCTTC

v_call: TRBV3-1
clone_size: NA
j_call: TRBJ2-2
d_call: NA
cdr3_aa: CASSQEGAGTGELFF
cdr3_nt: TGTGCCAGCAGCCAAGAGGGGGCGGGCACCGGGGAGCTGTTTTTT

v_call: TRBV20-1
clone_size: few
j_call: TRBJ1-2
d_call: TRBD1
cdr3_aa: CSASTRDRAYGYTF
cdr3_nt: TGCAGTGCCTCGACCCGGGACAGGGCTTATGGCTACACCTTC

v_call: TRBV5-1
clone_size: NA
j_call: TRBJ2-1
d_call: TRBD2
cdr3_aa: CASSFTLAGVGSYNEQFF
cdr3_nt: TGCGCCAGCAGCTTCACTCTAGCGGGGGTCGGCTCCTACAATGAGCAGTTCTTC

v_call: TRBV7-3
clone_size: NA
j_call: TRBJ1-1
d_call: NA
cdr3_aa: CASSSPNSAEAFF
cdr3_nt: TGTGCCAGCAGCTCCCCCAACAGCGCTGAAGCTTTCTTT

v_call: TRBV5-1
clone_size: NA
j_call: TRBJ2-4
d_call: TRBD1
cdr3_aa: CASSPRTGLGVIQYF
cdr3_nt: TGCGCCAGCAGCCCCAGGACAGGGCTGGGAGTCATTCAGTACTTC

v_call: TRBV15
clone_size: many
j_call: TRBJ1-1
d_call: NA
cdr3_aa: CATSRDLGSGNTEAFF
cdr3_nt: TGTGCCACCAGCAGAGATCTAGGGAGTGGGAACACTGAAGCTTTCTTT

v_call: TRBV4-3
clone_size: NA
j_call: TRBJ2-5
d_call: TRBD2
cdr3_aa: CASSHGRGGIKTQYF
cdr3_nt: TGCGCCAGCAGCCACGGGCGGGGGGGGATAAAGACCCAGTACTTC

v_call: TRBV2
clone_size: many
j_call: TRBJ1-5
d_call: NA
cdr3_aa: CASRPGRGNQPQHF
cdr3_nt: TGTGCCAGCAGACCCGGGAGGGGCAATCAGCCCCAGCATTTT

v_call: TRBV20-1
clone_size: few
j_call: TRBJ2-3
d_call: TRBD2
cdr3_aa: CSASSSGGSTDTQYF
cdr3_nt: TGCAGTGCTAGTTCGAGCGGGGGGAGCACAGATACGCAGTATTTT

v_call: TRBV12-3/TRBV12-4
clone_size: few
j_call: TRBJ2-3
d_call: NA
cdr3_aa: CASSFTGTPDTQYF
cdr3_nt: TGTGCCAGCAGTTTCACCGGGACCCCAGATACGCAGTATTTT

v_call: TRBV29-1
clone_size: NA
j_call: TRBJ2-7
d_call: TRBD2
cdr3_aa: CSVQTSGGTYEQYF
cdr3_nt: TGCAGCGTCCAGACTAGCGGGGGAACCTACGAGCAGTACTTC

v_call: TRBV12-3/TRBV12-4
clone_size: NA
j_call: TRBJ2-4
d_call: NA
cdr3_aa: CASSPRQLSAKNIQYF
cdr3_nt: TGTGCCAGCAGTCCTCGCCAGCTTTCAGCCAAAAACATTCAGTACTTC

v_call: TRBV12-3/TRBV12-4
clone_size: few
j_call: TRBJ2-7
d_call: TRBD1
cdr3_aa: CASSLDRGGVDEQYF
cdr3_nt: TGTGCCAGCAGTTTAGACAGGGGCGGCGTCGACGAGCAGTACTTC

v_call: TRBV14
clone_size: NA
j_call: TRBJ2-1
d_call: NA
cdr3_aa: CASSQVGGISDNEQFF
cdr3_nt: TGTGCCAGCAGTCAAGTCGGAGGAATCTCCGACAATGAGCAGTTCTTC

v_call: TRBV6-2/TRBV6-3
clone_size: few
j_call: TRBJ1-2
d_call: TRBD1
cdr3_aa: CASSYWATGASGYTF
cdr3_nt: TGTGCCAGCAGTTACTGGGCCACAGGGGCATCTGGCTACACCTTC

v_call: TRBV6-1
clone_size: NA
j_call: TRBJ1-5
d_call: NA
cdr3_aa: CASNGEGNQPQHF
cdr3_nt: TGTGCCAGCAACGGGGAGGGCAATCAGCCCCAGCATTTT

v_call: TRBV29-1
clone_size: few
j_call: TRBJ2-7
d_call: NA
cdr3_aa: CSAVGGYYEQYF
cdr3_nt: TGCAGCGCCGTTGGCGGCTACTACGAGCAGTACTTC